This is a list of T cell receptor beta chains from one sample in a study of cytomegalovirus exposure and HLA in healthy donors. Some clones are missing from TCRdb's copy, which holds only in-frame ones; the method was immunoSEQ multiplex PCR. The repertoire holds approximately 160,000 clones, with roughly 80% as singletons. Input material: PBMCs. The receptors stem from a male donor in good health and CMV-seronegative. Each CDR3 is given with its conserved first and last residue. The D gene is left open where the match is weak. Rows give clone size only sometimes, using once, few, many, or a class for an expanded clone.

CDR3 DNA	CDR3 protein	J gene	clone size	D gene	V gene
TGTGCCAGCAGTCCGACAGGGTACCCTGAAGCTTTCTTT	CASSPTGYPEAFF	TRBJ1-1	-	TRBD1	TRBV6-5
TGTGCCAGCAGCACCCAAGCGTTGAGCTCCTACAATGAGCAGTTCTTC	CASSTQALSSYNEQFF	TRBJ2-1	once	-	TRBV7-3
TGTGCCAGCGGACAGGGGACTGGGGCCAACGTCCTGACTTTC	CASGQGTGANVLTF	TRBJ2-6	-	TRBD1	TRBV19
TGCGCCAGCAGCCAAGGCGGAGGGTTGGACAATGAGCAGTTCTTC	CASSQGGGLDNEQFF	TRBJ2-1	few	-	TRBV4-3
TGTGCCAGCAGCCAAGAAGCACTAGCTAGCCACGAGCAGTACTTC	CASSQEALASHEQYF	TRBJ2-7	-	-	TRBV4-2
TGCGCCAGCAGCCCGCCTTGGAGCTCCTATAATTCACCCCTCCACTTT	CASSPPWSSYNSPLHF	TRBJ1-6	-	-	TRBV4-1
TGTGCCAGCAGCTTCCACTCTACAACTAATGAAAAACTGTTTTTT	CASSFHSTTNEKLFF	TRBJ1-4	few	-	TRBV7-2
TGTGCCAGCAGCCGCCTAGGTAGCGGGGAGTATACGCAGTATTTT	CASSRLGSGEYTQYF	TRBJ2-3	-	TRBD2	TRBV5-4
TGTGCCAGCAGCATGGGACAGACCGGGGAGCTGTTTTTT	CASSMGQTGELFF	TRBJ2-2	few	TRBD1	TRBV28
TGTGCTAGTTCCAGGGGGATGAGCAATCAGCCCCAGCATTTT	CASSRGMSNQPQHF	TRBJ1-5	-	TRBD1	TRBV12-5
TGTGCCAGCTCACCCCAGGCTCTGAACACTGAAGCTTTCTTT	CASSPQALNTEAFF	TRBJ1-1	-	-	TRBV18
TGTGCCAGCAGCTGGACAGATTTTTATCAGCCCCAGCATTTT	CASSWTDFYQPQHF	TRBJ1-5	-	-	TRBV5-5